A selection of T cell receptor beta chains follows, all from one sample in a study of blood T cell repertoires in COVID-19. Measured with immunoSEQ multiplex PCR; TCRdb has only the in-frame clones, and not every one. This table has around 280,000 clones, 88% appearing once. The sequencing input was peripheral blood. These receptors all come from a woman in her 30s with COVID-19, enrolled during active disease. The CDR3 runs from the conserved cysteine through the conserved F or W. The D gene is left open where the match is weak. The size of a clone is reported for some rows only, either as once, few or many, or as a class for expanded clones.

TRBJ2-2 | TRBV6-6 | TRBD2 | NA | CASSLSGRASTGELFF | TGTGCCAGCAGTCTTAGCGGGAGGGCCAGCACCGGGGAGCTGTTTTTT
TRBJ2-7 | TRBV6-2/TRBV6-3 | TRBD1 | NA | CASSWGQSYEQYF | TGTGCCAGCAGTTGGGGACAGTCCTACGAGCAGTACTTC
TRBJ2-2 | TRBV7-8 | TRBD2 | once | CASSPTSGRTGELFF | TGTGCCAGCAGCCCGACTAGCGGGCGCACCGGGGAGCTGTTTTTT
TRBJ1-4 | TRBV27 | TRBD1 | NA | CARESGQPDEKLFF | TGTGCCCGCGAATCGGGACAGCCCGATGAAAAACTGTTTTTT
TRBJ2-7 | TRBV4-1 | TRBD2 | few | CASSHRLADSYEQYF | TGCGCCAGCAGCCATCGACTAGCGGACTCCTACGAGCAGTACTTC
TRBJ2-3 | TRBV5-1 | TRBD1 | NA | CASSKTGVSTDTQYF | TGCGCCAGCAGCAAAACAGGGGTCAGCACAGATACGCAGTATTTT
TRBJ1-4 | TRBV2 | NA | NA | CASVKQVGGEKLFF | TGTGCCAGCGTGAAGCAGGTCGGTGGTGAAAAACTGTTTTTT
TRBJ1-1 | TRBV18 | NA | NA | CASSPPNGNTEAFF | TGTGCCAGCTCACCACCGAACGGTAACACTGAAGCTTTCTTT
TRBJ2-7 | TRBV15 | NA | NA | CATSRDRGTYEQYF | TGTGCCACCAGCAGAGATCGCGGAACCTACGAGCAGTACTTC
TRBJ2-6 | TRBV18 | TRBD2 | few | CASSLGLAGHYSGANVLTF | TGTGCCAGCTCACTCGGACTAGCGGGCCATTACTCTGGGGCCAACGTCCTGACTTTC
TRBJ1-1 | TRBV19 | TRBD1 | few | CASSIATGDYTEAFF | TGTGCCAGTAGTATAGCAACAGGGGATTACACTGAAGCTTTCTTT
TRBJ2-1 | TRBV11-1 | TRBD1 | NA | CASSSRQGIFGEQFF | TGTGCCAGCAGCTCCCGACAGGGAATTTTCGGGGAGCAGTTCTTC
TRBJ2-1 | TRBV28 | TRBD2 | NA | CASSQGLNSYNEQFF | TGTGCCAGCAGTCAGGGACTAAACTCCTACAATGAGCAGTTCTTC
TRBJ2-1 | TRBV3-1/TRBV3-2 | TRBD2 | NA | CASSLGTSGRGEQFF | TGTGCCAGCAGCCTTGGGACTAGCGGGAGAGGTGAGCAGTTCTTC
TRBJ2-3 | TRBV24-1 | TRBD2 | NA | CATSAPGTSRITDTQYF | TGTGCCACCAGTGCCCCCGGGACTAGCAGAATTACAGATACGCAGTATTTT
TRBJ1-2 | TRBV2 | NA | NA | CASTLGHPYGYTF | TGTGCCAGCACCCTCGGACACCCCTATGGCTACACCTTC
TRBJ2-7 | TRBV15 | TRBD2 | NA | CATSRGGSSSYEQYF | TGTGCCACCAGCAGGGGAGGGTCCAGCTCCTACGAGCAGTACTTC
TRBJ2-2 | TRBV28 | NA | NA | CASSPTRFTGELFF | TGTGCCAGCAGCCCTACTAGATTCACCGGGGAGCTGTTTTTT
TRBJ1-1 | TRBV27 | TRBD1 | NA | CASTFSQGGRTEAFF | TGTGCCAGCACTTTCTCACAGGGGGGTAGGACTGAAGCTTTCTTT
TRBJ2-1 | TRBV19 | TRBD1 | NA | CATRGTGYNNEQFF | TGTGCCACCCGGGGGACAGGGTATAACAATGAGCAGTTCTTC
TRBJ2-5 | TRBV18 | NA | NA | CASSPLGGGPPMETQYF | TGTGCCAGCTCACCTCTAGGGGGAGGGCCTCCCATGGAGACCCAGTACTTC
TRBJ1-4 | TRBV12-3/TRBV12-4 | TRBD1 | NA | CASSVDRNEKLFF | TGTGCCAGCAGCGTGGACAGGAATGAAAAACTGTTTTTT
TRBJ2-7 | TRBV19 | TRBD1 | NA | CASSITGTGIYEQYF | TGTGCCAGTAGTATAACGGGGACAGGAATCTACGAGCAGTACTTC
TRBJ1-1 | TRBV24-1 | TRBD1 | few | CATSDFHRGRTFF | TGTGCCACCAGTGATTTCCACAGGGGGCGGACTTTCTTT
TRBJ2-1 | TRBV19 | TRBD2 | NA | CASSPVAGTLNEQFF | TGTGCCAGTAGTCCTGTAGCGGGGACCCTCAATGAGCAGTTCTTC
TRBJ2-1 | TRBV6-5 | TRBD1 | NA | CASSRQGLNEQFF | TGTGCCAGCAGTCGACAGGGTTTAAATGAGCAGTTCTTC
TRBJ1-5 | TRBV7-2 | TRBD1 | few | CASSLGGWDRVNQPQHF | TGTGCCAGCAGCTTAGGGGGCTGGGACAGGGTTAATCAGCCCCAGCATTTT
TRBJ2-1 | TRBV19 | TRBD2 | NA | CASSTRLAGVTGEQFF | TGTGCCAGTAGTACCCGTCTAGCGGGAGTTACGGGTGAGCAGTTCTTC
TRBJ2-1 | TRBV9 | NA | NA | CASSASSQYNEQFF | TGTGCCAGCAGCGCCTCCTCACAATACAATGAGCAGTTCTTC
TRBJ2-3 | TRBV19 | NA | NA | CASSIVGTDTQYF | TGTGCCAGTAGTATAGTAGGCACAGATACGCAGTATTTT
TRBJ2-7 | TRBV2 | TRBD1 | NA | CAGDQGAQYEQYF | TGTGCCGGTGACCAGGGGGCGCAGTACGAGCAGTACTTC
TRBJ2-5 | TRBV10-3 | NA | NA | CAISGDIGSETQYF | TGTGCCATCAGTGGGGACATTGGGTCGGAGACCCAGTACTTC
TRBJ1-3 | TRBV11-2 | TRBD1 | NA | CASSTGTGTGNTIYF | TGTGCCAGCAGCACCGGGACAGGGACTGGAAACACCATATATTTT
TRBJ2-2 | TRBV7-3 | TRBD1 | NA | CASSPPGQGITGELFF | TGTGCCAGCAGCCCACCGGGACAGGGGATCACCGGGGAGCTGTTTTTT
TRBJ2-4 | TRBV7-8 | NA | NA | CASSPGLAKNIQYF | TGTGCCAGCAGCCCGGGACTAGCCAAAAACATTCAGTACTTC
TRBJ2-7 | TRBV4-1 | TRBD1 | few | CASSQGTGGSSYEQYF | TGCGCCAGCAGCCAAGGTACAGGGGGGAGCTCCTACGAGCAGTACTTC
TRBJ2-5 | TRBV18 | TRBD1 | NA | CASSRDRGRDETQYF | TGTGCCAGCTCACGCGACAGGGGGCGCGATGAGACCCAGTACTTC
TRBJ2-2 | TRBV6-5 | NA | once | CASSGDTGELFF | TGTGCCAGCAGCGGGGACACCGGGGAGCTGTTTTTT
TRBJ2-7 | TRBV29-1 | NA | NA | CSVEFRGEQYF | TGCAGCGTTGAGTTTAGAGGCGAGCAGTACTTC
TRBJ2-4 | TRBV3-1/TRBV3-2 | NA | NA | CASSQDRPLTKNIQYF | TGTGCCAGCAGCCAAGACAGGCCGCTGACCAAAAACATTCAGTACTTC